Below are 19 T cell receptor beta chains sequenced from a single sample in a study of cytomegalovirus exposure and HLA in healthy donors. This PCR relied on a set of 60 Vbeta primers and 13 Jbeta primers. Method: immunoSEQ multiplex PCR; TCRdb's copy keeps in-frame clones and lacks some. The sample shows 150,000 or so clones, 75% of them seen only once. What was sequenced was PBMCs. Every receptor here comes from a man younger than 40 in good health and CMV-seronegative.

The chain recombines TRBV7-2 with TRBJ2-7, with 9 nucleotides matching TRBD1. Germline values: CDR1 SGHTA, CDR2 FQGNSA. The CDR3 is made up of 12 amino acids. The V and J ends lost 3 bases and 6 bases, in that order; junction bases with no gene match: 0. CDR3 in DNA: TGTGCCAGCAGCTTGGACAGGGGCGAGCAGTACTTC. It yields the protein CASSLDRGEQYF. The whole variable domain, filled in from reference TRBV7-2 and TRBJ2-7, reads GAGVSQSPSNKVTEKGKDVELRCDPISGHTALYWYRQSLGQGLEFLIYFQGNSAPDKSGLPSDRFSAERTGGSVSTLTIQRTQQEDSAVYLCASSLDRGEQYFGPGTRLTVT.

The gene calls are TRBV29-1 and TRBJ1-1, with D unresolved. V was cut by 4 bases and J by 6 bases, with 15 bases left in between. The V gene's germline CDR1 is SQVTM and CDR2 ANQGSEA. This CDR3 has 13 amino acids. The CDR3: CSVGLAPISEAFF. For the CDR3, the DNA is TGCAGCGTTGGCCTCGCGCCGATATCTGAAGCTTTCTTT. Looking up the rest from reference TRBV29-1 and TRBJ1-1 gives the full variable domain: SAVISQKPSRDICQRGTSLTIQCQVDSQVTMMFWYRQQPGQSLTLIATANQGSEATYESGFVIDKFPISRPNLTFSTLTVSNMSPEDSSIYLCSVGLAPISEAFFGQGTRLTVV.

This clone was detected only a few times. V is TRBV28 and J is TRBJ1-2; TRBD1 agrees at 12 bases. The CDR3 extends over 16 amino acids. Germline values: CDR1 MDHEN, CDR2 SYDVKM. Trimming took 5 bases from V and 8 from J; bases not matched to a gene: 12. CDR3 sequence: CASSLTGQGALDGYTF. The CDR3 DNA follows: TGTGCCAGCAGTCTGACGGGACAGGGGGCGCTGGACGGCTACACCTTC.

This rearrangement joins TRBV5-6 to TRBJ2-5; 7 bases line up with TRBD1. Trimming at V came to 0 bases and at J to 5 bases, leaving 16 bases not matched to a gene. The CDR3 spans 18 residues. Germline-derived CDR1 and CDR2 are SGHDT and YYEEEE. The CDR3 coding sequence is TGTGCCAGCAGCTTGGCGGGTCCGCGACAGGGACCACGGGAGACCCAGTACTTC. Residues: CASSLAGPRQGPRETQYF.

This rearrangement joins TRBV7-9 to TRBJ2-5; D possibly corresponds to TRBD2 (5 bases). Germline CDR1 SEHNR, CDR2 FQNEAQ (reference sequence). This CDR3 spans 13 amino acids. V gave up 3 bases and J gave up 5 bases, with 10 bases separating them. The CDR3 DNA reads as TGTGCCAGCAGCTTCCCGGGAATGGAGACCCAGTACTTC. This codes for CASSFPGMETQYF.

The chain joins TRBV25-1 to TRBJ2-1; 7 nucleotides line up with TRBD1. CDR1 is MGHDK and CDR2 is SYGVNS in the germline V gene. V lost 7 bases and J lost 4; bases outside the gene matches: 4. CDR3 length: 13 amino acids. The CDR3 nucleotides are TGTGCCAGCACCCTACAGGGGTACAATGAGCAGTTCTTC. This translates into CASTLQGYNEQFF.

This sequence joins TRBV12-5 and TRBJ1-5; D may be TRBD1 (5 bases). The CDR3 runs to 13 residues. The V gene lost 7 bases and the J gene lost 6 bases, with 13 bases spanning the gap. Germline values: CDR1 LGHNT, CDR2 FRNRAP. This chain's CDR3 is CASALGAAQPQHF. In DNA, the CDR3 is TGTGCTAGTGCCCTAGGGGCGGCTCAGCCCCAGCATTTT.

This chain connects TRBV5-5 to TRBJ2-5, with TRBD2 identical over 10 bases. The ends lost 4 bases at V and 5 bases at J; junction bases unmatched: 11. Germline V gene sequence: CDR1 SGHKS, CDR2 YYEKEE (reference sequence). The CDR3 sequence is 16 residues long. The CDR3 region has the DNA TGTGCCAGCAGCGAAGATCTAGCGGGAGTCGCGGAGACCCAGTACTTC. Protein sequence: CASSEDLAGVAETQYF.

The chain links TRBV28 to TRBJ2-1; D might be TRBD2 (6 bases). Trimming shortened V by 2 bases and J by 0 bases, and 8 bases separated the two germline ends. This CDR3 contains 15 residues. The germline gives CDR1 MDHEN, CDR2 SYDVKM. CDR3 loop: CASSLIAASYNEQFF. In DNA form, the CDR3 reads TGTGCCAGCAGTTTAATAGCGGCCTCCTACAATGAGCAGTTCTTC.

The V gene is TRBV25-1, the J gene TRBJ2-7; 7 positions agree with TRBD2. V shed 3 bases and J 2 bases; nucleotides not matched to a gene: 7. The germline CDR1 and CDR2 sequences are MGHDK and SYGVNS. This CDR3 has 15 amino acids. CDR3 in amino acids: CASSDPAGKAYEQYF. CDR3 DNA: TGTGCCAGCAGTGATCCAGCGGGAAAAGCCTACGAGCAGTACTTC.

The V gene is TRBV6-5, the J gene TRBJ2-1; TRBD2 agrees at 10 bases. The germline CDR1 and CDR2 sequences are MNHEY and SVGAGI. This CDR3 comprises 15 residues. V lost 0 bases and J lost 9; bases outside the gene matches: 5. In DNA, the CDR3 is TGTGCCAGCAGTTACTCCGGACTAGCGGACCGTGAGCAGTTCTTC. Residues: CASSYSGLADREQFF.

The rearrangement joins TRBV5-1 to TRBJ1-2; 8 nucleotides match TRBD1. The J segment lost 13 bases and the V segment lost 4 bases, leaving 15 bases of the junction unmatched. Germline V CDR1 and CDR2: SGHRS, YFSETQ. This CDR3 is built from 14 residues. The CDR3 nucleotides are TGCGCCAGCAGCGTAGACGGACAGGGCCAGTTTAGCACCTTC. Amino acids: CASSVDGQGQFSTF.

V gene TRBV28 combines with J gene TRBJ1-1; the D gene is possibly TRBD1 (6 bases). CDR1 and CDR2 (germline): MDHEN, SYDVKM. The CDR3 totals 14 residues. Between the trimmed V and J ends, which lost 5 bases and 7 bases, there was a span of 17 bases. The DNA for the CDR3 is TGTGCCAGCAGTCCGCACAGGGATGATGGTGAAGCTTTCTTT. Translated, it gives CASSPHRDDGEAFF.

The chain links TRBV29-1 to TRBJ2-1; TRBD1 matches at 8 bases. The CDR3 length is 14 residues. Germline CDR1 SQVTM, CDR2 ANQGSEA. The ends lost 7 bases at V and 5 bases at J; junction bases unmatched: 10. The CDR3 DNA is TGCAGCGCTAGACGGACAGGGATGGACAATGAGCAGTTCTTC. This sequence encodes CSARRTGMDNEQFF.

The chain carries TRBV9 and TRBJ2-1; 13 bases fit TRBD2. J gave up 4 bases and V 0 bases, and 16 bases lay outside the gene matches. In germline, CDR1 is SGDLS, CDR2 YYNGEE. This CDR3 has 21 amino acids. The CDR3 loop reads CASSVARVGLAGPPTYNEQFF. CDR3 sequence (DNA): TGTGCCAGCAGCGTAGCGCGGGTGGGACTAGCGGGACCCCCGACATACAATGAGCAGTTCTTC. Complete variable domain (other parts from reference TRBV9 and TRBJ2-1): DSGVTQTPKHLITATGQRVTLRCSPRSGDLSVYWYQQSLDQGLQFLIQYYNGEERAKGNILERFSAQQFPDLHSELNLSSLELGDSALYFCASSVARVGLAGPPTYNEQFFGPGTRLTVL.

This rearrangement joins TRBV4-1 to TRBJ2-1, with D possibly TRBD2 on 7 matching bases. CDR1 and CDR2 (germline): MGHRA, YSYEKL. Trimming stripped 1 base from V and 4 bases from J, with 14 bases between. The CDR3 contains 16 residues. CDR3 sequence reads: CASSQVEGGSYNEQFF. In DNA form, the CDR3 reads TGCGCCAGCAGCCAAGTTGAGGGGGGGTCATACAATGAGCAGTTCTTC.

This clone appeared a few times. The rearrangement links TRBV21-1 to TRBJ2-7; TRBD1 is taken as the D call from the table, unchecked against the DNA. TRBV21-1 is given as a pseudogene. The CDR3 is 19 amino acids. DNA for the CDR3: TGTGCCAGCAGCAAACGCTACCAAGGGGGCCCCACAGGCTCCTACGAGCAGTACTTC. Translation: CASSKRYQGGPTGSYEQYF.

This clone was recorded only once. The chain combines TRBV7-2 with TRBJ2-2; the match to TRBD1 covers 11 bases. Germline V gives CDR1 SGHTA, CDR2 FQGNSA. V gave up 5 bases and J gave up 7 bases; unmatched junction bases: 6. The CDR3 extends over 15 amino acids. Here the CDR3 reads CASSPGQGGGGELFF. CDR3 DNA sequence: TGTGCCAGCAGCCCGGGACAGGGGGGTGGCGGGGAGCTGTTTTTT.

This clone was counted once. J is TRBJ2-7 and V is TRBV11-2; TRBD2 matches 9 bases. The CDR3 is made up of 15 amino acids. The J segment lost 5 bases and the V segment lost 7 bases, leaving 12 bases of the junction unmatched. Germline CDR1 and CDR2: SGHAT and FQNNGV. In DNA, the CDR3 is TGTGCCAGCATCGTTAGCGGGAGCGGATGGGACGAGCAGTACTTC. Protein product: CASIVSGSGWDEQYF.